These 20 T cell receptor beta chains share one sample of origin, sequenced in a study of tumor-infiltrating lymphocytes in oesophageal squamous cell carcinoma. TCRdb re-derived calls from the PCR reads in MiXCR, one entry per CDR3 protein. The data contain under 20,000 distinct CDR3 sequences, about two fifths of them seen just once; the ten biggest clones take up approximately 20%. The sample comprised esophageal tumor tissue. The origin of the receptors is a male donor with esophageal squamous cell carcinoma.

In this sample, this clonotype is medium-sized. V and J are TRBV7-2 and TRBJ1-3; D remains ambiguous. Deletions cut 4 bases from V and 0 bases from J, with 10 bases between. Germline V gives CDR1 SGHTA, CDR2 FQGNSA. The CDR3 contains 15 residues. For the CDR3, the DNA is TGTGCCAGCAGCTCCTACAGACTCTCTGGAAACACCATATATTTT. This sequence encodes CASSSYRLSGNTIYF.

A single count supports this clonotype. The rearrangement links TRBV11-2 to TRBJ2-7, with D unresolved. Matching the DNA end better, TRBJ1-2 makes the J call doubtful. This CDR3 is 12 amino acids long. Per the germline V gene, CDR1 is SGHAT and CDR2 is FQNNGV. The CDR3 loop reads CASSNLGQGYTF. CDR3 DNA sequence: TGTGCCAGCAGCAACTTGGGCCAAGGCTACACCTTC.

In the case of this clonotype: The CDR3 ends on some other residue instead of the conserved phenylalanine or tryptophan, so this is likely a read error. No DNA is shown, since the ends of the CDR3 on it are uncertain; the CDR3 is the one TCRdb lists. This chain's CDR3 is CASIFTGSNYGYTFGS. The gene calls are TRBV2 and TRBJ2-5; the DNA was not compared with TRBD1, the D call given in the table. Germline V CDR1 and CDR2: SNHLY, FYNNEI. The CDR3 contains 16 residues when both ends are counted.

The genes are TRBV7-2 and TRBJ2-6; D is tentatively TRBD1 or TRBD2 (6 bases each). The J call may be faulty, since TRBJ2-7 better matches the DNA end. The CDR3 has 15 amino acids. Germline V gives CDR1 SGHTA, CDR2 FQGNSA. The CDR3 spells CASSGGDNNVYEQYF. CDR3 coding DNA: TGTGCCAGCAGCGGCGGGGACAATAATGTCTACGAGCAGTACTTC.

This clonotype was counted only a few times. V is TRBV19 and J is TRBJ1-4, with 10 bases lining up with TRBD1. The germline CDR1 and CDR2 sequences are LNHDA and SQIVND (reference sequence). V lost 9 bases and J lost 6; bases outside the gene matches: 10. This CDR3 contains 15 residues. CDR3 DNA: TGTGCCAGAACCGGGACAGGGGTTAGAGATGAAAAACTGTTTTTT. Translated: CARTGTGVRDEKLFF.

This clonotype has at least ten counts. The CDR3 here is CASSPYQGAGGYTF. CDR3 nucleotides: TGTGCCAGCAGCCCATACCAGGGGGCGGGTGGCTACACCTTC. The V call is TRBV11-2, the J call TRBJ1-2; 8 nucleotides align to TRBD1. CDR3 length: 14 residues. Trimming removed 5 bases from V and 7 bases from J; junction bases left unmatched: 9. Germline V lookup: CDR1 SGHAT, CDR2 FQNNGV. Full variable domain (rest looked up from reference TRBV11-2 and TRBJ1-2): EAGVAQSPRYKIIEKRQSVAFWCNPISGHATLYWYQQILGQGPKLLIQFQNNGVVDDSQLPKDRFSAERLKGVDSTLKIQPAKLEDSAVYLCASSPYQGAGGYTFGSGTRLTVV.

The chain carries TRBV6-2 or TRBV6-3 and TRBJ2-5; weak D call: TRBD2 (5 bases). The J call is uncertain, as TRBJ2-7 better fits the DNA end. Looked up from germline, CDR1 is MNHEY and CDR2 is SVGEGT. The CDR3 covers 15 residues. For the CDR3, the DNA is TGTGCCAGCAGGAGGGCCCCGGACCTCTCCTACGAGCAGTACTTC. Translated: CASRRAPDLSYEQYF.

As concerns this clonotype: The CDR3 does not end in the conserved phenylalanine or tryptophan, so this is likely a read error. The DNA is left out, because the CDR3 cannot be placed on it with certainty; the CDR3 is given as TCRdb lists it. The chain recombines TRBV18 with TRBJ1-1; the table's D call, TRBD1, was not checked against the DNA. CDR1 is KGHSH, CDR2 LQKENI, per germline. The CDR3 is 11 amino acids in total, end residues counted. CDR3 sequence: CASSPRGGSGQ.

About this clonotype itself: Given the absence of the conserved phenylalanine or tryptophan at the CDR3 end, a read error is likely. Because the CDR3's place on the DNA is in doubt, the DNA is left out and the CDR3 is given as listed by TCRdb. The chain employs TRBV6-2 or TRBV6-3 and TRBJ2-6; TRBD1, the D gene given by the table, was not confirmed from the DNA. The germline V gene has CDR1 MNHEY and CDR2 SVGEGT. Ends included, the CDR3 has 14 residues. CDR3 loop: CASRLDTNEQFFGA.

For this clonotype: The junction shows a germline mismatch at one end, possibly a read error. The CDR3 is CASSPLTGTNYGYNF. CDR3 DNA: TGTGCCAGCAGTCCACTGACAGGGACCAACTATGGCTACAACTTC. This chain connects TRBV6-9 to TRBJ2-3; TRBD1 agrees at 7 bases. The CDR3 is 15 residues long. Germline V gene data show CDR1 as MNHGY and CDR2 as SVAAGI.

Concerning this clonotype itself: Since the CDR3 does not end with the conserved phenylalanine or tryptophan, this likely comes from a read error. No DNA is shown, since the ends of the CDR3 on it are uncertain; the CDR3 is the one TCRdb lists. The V call is TRBV7-8, the J call TRBJ2-7; the D call in the table, TRBD2, was not verified against the DNA. Germline CDR1 reads SGHVS; CDR2 reads FQNEAQ. The CDR3 comprises 17 residues, both ends counted. The CDR3 sequence is CASSFKQGPSYEQYFGS.

The V gene is TRBV6-2 or TRBV6-3, the J gene TRBJ2-5; 9 bases match TRBD2. The DNA end favors TRBJ2-1, so the J call may be wrong. Germline assignment: CDR1 MNHEY and CDR2 SVGEGT. The length of the CDR3 is 17 residues. The CDR3 bases are TGTGCCAGCAACTCTAGATCGGGACTAGCTTCCACGAATGAGCAGTTCTTC. As protein: CASNSRSGLASTNEQFF.

This clonotype showed up just a few times. V gene TRBV15 combines with J gene TRBJ1-1, with D unresolved. The CDR3 covers 15 residues. Germline lookup yields CDR1 LNHNV and CDR2 YYDKDF (reference sequence). The germline V and J ends were trimmed by 0 bases and 1 base, with 9 bases remaining between them. This CDR3 is CATSREESKNTEAFF. In nucleotides, the CDR3 is TGTGCCACCAGCAGAGAGGAGAGCAAGAACACTGAAGCTTTCTTT.

The table lists this clonotype with a few counts. The rearrangement uses TRBV7-2 and TRBJ2-1; 11 nucleotides agree with TRBD2. V trimming: 3 bases; J trimming: 6 bases; junction bases outside the gene matches: 4. The CDR3 has 15 amino acids. Germline V gene lookup returns CDR1 SGHTA and CDR2 FQGNSA. This CDR3 reads CASSFTSGSGNEQFF. The CDR3 DNA follows: TGTGCCAGCAGCTTCACTAGCGGGAGTGGCAATGAGCAGTTCTTC.

Within the sample, this clonotype is medium-sized. The chain joins TRBV7-9 to TRBJ1-1; the D gene is possibly TRBD1 (5 bases). Germline V gene lookup returns CDR1 SEHNR and CDR2 FQNEAQ (reference sequence). This CDR3 has 16 amino acids. The V and J ends lost 7 bases and 4 bases respectively, with 22 bases between them. The chain's CDR3 is CASTHRDGGRGTEAFF. CDR3 nucleotides: TGTGCCAGCACCCATCGCGACGGGGGGAGAGGCACTGAAGCTTTCTTT.

The rearrangement links TRBV7-8 to TRBJ2-4; D uncertain. The DNA end is more similar to TRBJ1-2, so the J call may be wrong. This CDR3 has 16 amino acids. CDR1 SGHVS and CDR2 FQNEAQ come from the germline V gene. The chain's CDR3 is CASSPLGLSFFYGYTF. The CDR3 nucleotides read TGTGCCAGCAGCCCCTTGGGGTTATCCTTCTTCTATGGCTACACCTTC.

The rearrangement links TRBV10-1 to TRBJ2-5, with D possibly being TRBD1 (5 bases). Germline V gene sequence: CDR1 WNHNN, CDR2 SYGVQD (reference sequence). The CDR3 totals 15 residues. V was clipped by 1 base and J by 1 base, with 10 bases between them. The CDR3 is CASSEWTPAQETQYF. DNA for the CDR3: TGCGCCAGCAGTGAGTGGACACCTGCCCAAGAGACCCAGTACTTC.

The V and J genes are TRBV18 and TRBJ2-1; D call uncertain. The tail of the sequence fits TRBJ2-7 better, so the J call may be wrong. The germline gives CDR1 KGHSH, CDR2 LQKENI. The CDR3 contains 14 residues. The CDR3 bases are TGTGCCAGCTCACCATCGCCTGCCCAAGCCGAGCAGTACTTC. Amino acid sequence: CASSPSPAQAEQYF.

A remark on this clonotype: This likely comes from a read error, as the CDR3 has no conserved phenylalanine or tryptophan at its end. The limits of the CDR3 on the DNA are not certain, so only TCRdb's listed CDR3 is given. The CDR3 reads CASSLSPAS. The rearrangement uses TRBV7-3 and TRBJ2-5; TRBD2 is the table's D call and was not checked against the DNA. Per germline, CDR1 SGHTA and CDR2 FQGTGA. The CDR3 totals 9 residues, both ends included.

In its sample, this clonotype was seen many times. The rearrangement joins TRBV28 to TRBJ2-1; 7 bases map to TRBD1. CDR1 MDHEN and CDR2 SYDVKM come from the germline V gene. CDR3 length equals 14 residues. The CDR3 DNA is TGTGCTTCCTGGGGACAGAACTCCTACAATGAGCAGTTCTTC. Amino acid sequence: CASWGQNSYNEQFF.